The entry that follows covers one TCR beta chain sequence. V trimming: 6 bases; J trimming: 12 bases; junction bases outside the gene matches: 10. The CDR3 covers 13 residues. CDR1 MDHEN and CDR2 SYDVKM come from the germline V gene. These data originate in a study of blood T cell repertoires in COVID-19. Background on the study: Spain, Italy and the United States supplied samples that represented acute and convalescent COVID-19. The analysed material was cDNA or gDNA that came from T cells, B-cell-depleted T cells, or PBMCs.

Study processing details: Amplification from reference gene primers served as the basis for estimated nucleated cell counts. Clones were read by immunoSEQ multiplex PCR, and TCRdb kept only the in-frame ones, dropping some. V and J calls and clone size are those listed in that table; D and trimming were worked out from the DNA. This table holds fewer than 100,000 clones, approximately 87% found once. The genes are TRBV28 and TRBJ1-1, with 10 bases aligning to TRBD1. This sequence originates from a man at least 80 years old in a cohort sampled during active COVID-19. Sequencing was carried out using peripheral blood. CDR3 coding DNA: TGTGCCAGCAGCCTGACAGGGGGCCAGACTACTTTCTTT. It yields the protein CASSLTGGQTTFF.